These T cell receptor beta chains were read from a single sample in a study of patients and donors after allogeneic stem cell transplantation. TCRdb redid the calling of the RT-PCR reads with MiXCR, one entry per CDR3 protein. Of 150,000 to 200,000 distinct CDR3 sequences in the sample, 41% were seen once. The sample taken for sequencing was blood, either unsorted or a sorted T cell fraction (not recorded which). Receptor source: a human donor who was either an allogeneic HSCT recipient or a stem cell or donor lymphocyte infusion donor (not recorded which). It is not recorded whose cells these are; they may come from a transplant donor. CDR3s include the opening cysteine and the closing phenylalanine or tryptophan. A D gene is named only where the DNA matches it firmly. Some rows have no size entry. The others give once, few or many, or a class for an expanded clone.

d_call: -
v_call: TRBV21-1
j_call: TRBJ1-2
clone_size: -
cdr3_nt: TGTGCCAGCAGCTCTTGGGACGGTCACCTCTCGGAATTTTACACCTTC
cdr3_aa: CASSSWDGHLSEFYTF

d_call: -
v_call: TRBV12-3/TRBV12-4
j_call: TRBJ2-2
clone_size: -
cdr3_nt: TGTGCCAGCAGTTTGTTAACCGCCGGGGAGCTGTTTTTT
cdr3_aa: CASSLLTAGELFF

d_call: -
v_call: TRBV9
j_call: TRBJ1-1
clone_size: once
cdr3_nt: TGTGCCAGCAGCGTATCAGGGGCACTGAACACTGAAGCTTTCTTT
cdr3_aa: CASSVSGALNTEAFF

d_call: -
v_call: TRBV30
j_call: TRBJ2-1
clone_size: -
cdr3_nt: TGTGCCTGGAGTGTACTGGGCGGGTACAATGAGCAGTTCTTC
cdr3_aa: CAWSVLGGYNEQFF

d_call: TRBD2
v_call: TRBV7-2
j_call: TRBJ2-6
clone_size: once
cdr3_nt: TGTGCCAGCAGCCACGGGGGAGGGTCCGGGGCCAACGTCCTGACTTTC
cdr3_aa: CASSHGGGSGANVLTF

d_call: -
v_call: TRBV4-3
j_call: TRBJ2-5
clone_size: -
cdr3_nt: TGCGCCAGCAGCCAAGAGCCGGGACTCGGAGAGACCCAGTACTTC
cdr3_aa: CASSQEPGLGETQYF

d_call: TRBD2
v_call: TRBV29-1
j_call: TRBJ2-7
clone_size: few
cdr3_nt: TGCAGCGTTGGGCCCACTAGCGTACGCGAGCAGTACTTC
cdr3_aa: CSVGPTSVREQYF

d_call: -
v_call: TRBV7-6
j_call: TRBJ1-4
clone_size: -
cdr3_nt: TGTGCCAGCAGCCCACCCCCCGGACCGGGCGAAAAACTGTTTTTT
cdr3_aa: CASSPPPGPGEKLFF

d_call: -
v_call: TRBV2
j_call: TRBJ1-1
clone_size: few
cdr3_nt: TGTGCCAGCAGTATCGGGGGCCTGGGCACTGAAGCTTTCTTT
cdr3_aa: CASSIGGLGTEAFF

d_call: -
v_call: TRBV29-1
j_call: TRBJ1-1
clone_size: -
cdr3_nt: TGCAGCGTTGTTCCAGGGACTTGGGCTGAAGCTTTCTTT
cdr3_aa: CSVVPGTWAEAFF